The 15 T cell receptor beta chains reported below all come from one sample, sequenced in a study of blood T cell repertoires in COVID-19. The method was immunoSEQ multiplex PCR; TCRdb's version includes in-frame clones alone and lacks a portion of them. Here the sample spans 65,000 to 90,000 clones, 75% to 95% being singletons. The sequenced sample consisted of peripheral blood. Receptors were obtained from a human donor in a cohort sampled during active COVID-19.

V and J are TRBV10-2 and TRBJ2-7; D gene unclear. The CDR3 contains 12 residues. Germline V gives CDR1 WSHSY, CDR2 SAAADI. With 3 bases removed from V and 2 bases from J, the gap between germline ends came to 5 bases. In nucleotides, the CDR3 is TGCGCCAGCAGTGATCAGGCCTACGAGCAGTACTTC. This gives the protein CASSDQAYEQYF.

The chain couples TRBV5-1 to TRBJ2-3; D might be TRBD1 (6 bases). This CDR3 has 13 residues. V lost 4 bases and J lost 6, with 12 bases in between. Germline V lookup: CDR1 SGHRS, CDR2 YFSETQ. The CDR3 region has the DNA TGCGCCAGCAGCCCTAGGCAGGGGGATACGCAGTATTTT. Its protein is CASSPRQGDTQYF.

This chain connects TRBV5-1 to TRBJ1-5, with D perhaps matching TRBD1 (6 bases). Germline V gives CDR1 SGHRS, CDR2 YFSETQ. V lost 4 bases to trimming and J lost 0 bases, with 11 bases between them. This CDR3 comprises 15 residues. The CDR3 DNA sequence: TGCGCCAGCAGCCCCGGACAGAATAGCAATCAGCCCCAGCATTTT. Protein sequence: CASSPGQNSNQPQHF.

The genes are TRBV3-1 (or the pseudogene TRBV3-2) and TRBJ2-2, with TRBD2 as a possible D gene (6 bases). This CDR3 comprises 14 residues. The V end lost 7 bases, the J end lost 0 bases, and 9 bases lay between the germline ends. Germline-derived CDR1 and CDR2 are LGHDT and YNNKEL (reference sequence). The CDR3 DNA is TGTGCCAGCAACCGACTAGCGAACACCGGGGAGCTGTTTTTT. Translating it yields CASNRLANTGELFF.

The chain has TRBV6-5 and TRBJ1-2; D not certain. Trimming took off 4 bases at V and 6 bases at J, with 12 bases between the two ends. Germline CDR1 MNHEY, CDR2 SVGAGI. This CDR3 has 13 amino acids. CDR3 amino acids: CASSSTSGNGYTF. For the CDR3, the DNA is TGTGCCAGCAGTTCTACTTCGGGTAATGGCTACACCTTC.

On this clone: This sample also contains other DNA sequences that code for the same CDR3. This chain joins TRBV18 and TRBJ1-1; maybe TRBD1 (6 bases). Germline assignment: CDR1 KGHSH and CDR2 LQKENI. This CDR3 region has 13 residues. The V gene lost 3 bases and the J gene lost 1 base, with 6 bases spanning the gap. CDR3 amino acids: CASSPGQNTEAFF. The CDR3, as DNA: TGTGCCAGCTCACCGGGACAGAACACTGAAGCTTTCTTT.

This clone was seen a handful of times. Additional DNA sequences in this sample encode the identical CDR3. The rearrangement links TRBV11-2 to TRBJ1-2; 9 bases match TRBD1. The CDR3 runs 15 residues. Unmatched junction bases numbered 4, after V lost 1 base and J lost 4 bases. Germline CDR1 reads SGHAT; CDR2 reads FQNNGV. CDR3 in DNA: TGTGCCAGCAGCTTAGCGGGACAGGGAGGCTATGGCTACACCTTC. Protein product: CASSLAGQGGYGYTF.

J is TRBJ1-2 and V is TRBV7-9; D is undetermined. The ends were cut back, 1 base at V and 2 bases at J, with 11 bases in the middle. The germline gives CDR1 SEHNR, CDR2 FQNEAQ (reference sequence). The CDR3 runs to 15 residues. CDR3 loop: CASSLGAGANYGYTF. The CDR3 region has the DNA TGTGCCAGCAGCTTAGGGGCAGGCGCGAACTATGGCTACACCTTC. The full variable domain, in which reference TRBV7-9 and TRBJ1-2 provide the parts outside the CDR3, is DTGVSQNPRHKITKRGQNVTFRCDPISEHNRLYWYRQTLGQGPEFLTYFQNEAQLEKSRLLSDRFSAERPKGSFSTLEIQRTEQGDSAMYLCASSLGAGANYGYTFGSGTRLTVV.

This sequence joins TRBV3-1 (or the pseudogene TRBV3-2) and TRBJ2-3, with 7 positions matching TRBD1. The V segment lost 3 bases and the J segment 14 bases; nucleotides outside the gene matches: 11. Looked up from germline, CDR1 is LGHDT and CDR2 is YNNKEL (reference sequence). The CDR3 length is 13 residues. The CDR3 here is CASSHSAQGNPYF. CDR3 in DNA: TGTGCCAGCAGCCACAGTGCACAGGGGAATCCGTATTTT.

The V call is TRBV7-9, the J call TRBJ2-1, with 14 bases that match TRBD2. J gave up 2 bases and V 4 bases, and 1 base lay outside the gene matches. The CDR3 consists of 16 residues. The V gene's germline CDR1 is SEHNR and CDR2 FQNEAQ (reference sequence). CDR3 sequence (DNA): TGTGCCAGCAGCTCGACTAGCGGGGGGGCCTACAATGAGCAGTTCTTC. Amino acid sequence: CASSSTSGGAYNEQFF.

The CDR3 here is CASSSQGGDKNIQYF. DNA of the CDR3: TGCGCCAGCAGCTCCCAAGGGGGGGACAAAAACATTCAGTACTTC. This sequence joins TRBV5-1 and TRBJ2-4; weak D call: TRBD2 (7 bases). The germline gives CDR1 SGHRS, CDR2 YFSETQ. The CDR3 has 15 amino acids. Deletions cut 3 bases from V and 3 bases from J, with 13 bases between.

J is TRBJ1-4 and V is TRBV6-6; no definite D call. Germline CDR1 reads MNHNY; CDR2 reads SVGAGI (reference sequence). V was trimmed by 2 bases and J by 3 bases, leaving 13 bases between them. The CDR3 is made up of 16 amino acids. The CDR3: CASSYNFESANEKLFF. The CDR3 coding sequence is TGTGCCAGCAGTTACAACTTCGAATCCGCTAATGAAAAACTGTTTTTT.

This chain uses TRBV19 with TRBJ2-4; 12 bases map to TRBD2. Germline loops: CDR1 LNHDA, CDR2 SQIVND (reference sequence). This CDR3 comprises 19 residues. V gave up 3 bases and J gave up 0 bases; unmatched junction bases: 9. In DNA, the CDR3 is TGTGCCAGTAGTATGGCGACTAGCGGGGGTAAACTAGCCAAAAACATTCAGTACTTC. Translation: CASSMATSGGKLAKNIQYF. The full variable domain, in which reference TRBV19 and TRBJ2-4 provide the parts outside the CDR3, is DGGITQSPKYLFRKEGQNVTLSCEQNLNHDAMYWYRQDPGQGLRLIYYSQIVNDFQKGDIAEGYSVSREKKESFPLTVTSAQKNPTAFYLCASSMATSGGKLAKNIQYFGAGTRLSVL.

The rearrangement links TRBV9 to TRBJ2-3, with 11 nucleotides matching TRBD2. Germline assignment: CDR1 SGDLS and CDR2 YYNGEE. The CDR3 extends over 18 amino acids. J gave up 0 bases and V 0 bases, and 6 bases lay outside the gene matches. The CDR3, as DNA: TGTGCCAGCAGCGTAGGAGCTAGCGGGGGGCGGAGCACAGATACGCAGTATTTT. It specifies CASSVGASGGRSTDTQYF.

This clone came up a few times. V usage is TRBV5-1 and J usage is TRBJ1-5, with 8 bases matching TRBD1. This CDR3 is built from 14 residues. CDR1 is SGHRS, CDR2 YFSETQ, per germline. V was clipped by 0 bases and J by 4 bases; unmatched bases: 0. Here the CDR3 reads CASSLGTGNQPQHF. CDR3 DNA sequence: TGCGCCAGCAGCTTGGGGACAGGGAATCAGCCCCAGCATTTT. Full variable domain (remainder filled in from reference TRBV5-1 and TRBJ1-5): KAGVTQTPRYLIKTRGQQVTLSCSPISGHRSVSWYQQTPGQGLQFLFEYFSETQRNKGNFPGRFSGRQFSNSRSEMNVSTLELGDSALYLCASSLGTGNQPQHFGDGTRLSIL.